One sample yielded the 4 T cell receptor beta chains listed below, sequenced in a study of cytomegalovirus exposure and HLA in healthy donors. Amplification used 60 Vbeta primers and 13 Jbeta primers. Measured with immunoSEQ multiplex PCR; TCRdb has only the in-frame clones, and not every one. The table has tens of thousands of clones, less than 75% seen once; the top ten hold about 22%. Sequencing input: PBMCs. The receptors here all came from a woman in her fifties or sixties in good health and CMV-seropositive.

The chain is built from TRBV9 and TRBJ2-5; D is possibly TRBD2 (6 bases). The CDR3 sequence is 14 residues long. The V end lost 3 bases, the J end lost 5 bases, and 14 bases lay between the germline ends. Germline V gives CDR1 SGDLS, CDR2 YYNGEE. CDR3 DNA: TGTGCCAGCAGCGAGGGCGGGACTCGGGAGACCCAGTACTTC. Its translation is CASSEGGTRETQYF.

The J gene is TRBJ2-7, the V gene TRBV6-1; 7 bases agree with TRBD1. CDR1 and CDR2 from the germline V gene are MNHNS and SASEGT. Trimming at V came to 8 bases and at J to 4 bases, leaving 8 bases not matched to a gene. The length of the CDR3 is 13 residues. CDR3 region: CASARQGEYEQYF. In DNA, the CDR3 is TGTGCCAGCGCTAGGCAGGGGGAATACGAGCAGTACTTC.

A remark on this clone: Different DNA sequences within this sample yield the same CDR3. The rearrangement uses TRBV18 and TRBJ1-2; D gene ambiguous. V was pared by 0 bases and J by 2 bases, with 7 bases between. The CDR3 length is 14 residues. Germline V lookup: CDR1 KGHSH, CDR2 LQKENI. The CDR3 DNA is TGTGCCAGCTCACCACCCGTTATCAACTATGGCTACACCTTC. Translated, it gives CASSPPVINYGYTF.

This sequence joins TRBV15 and TRBJ1-2; TRBD1 is a possible D gene (5 bases). Deletions cut 3 bases from V and 4 bases from J, with 15 bases between. Germline assignment: CDR1 LNHNV and CDR2 YYDKDF (reference sequence). The CDR3 runs to 15 residues. This CDR3 reads CATSSGAARSYGYTF. The CDR3 DNA reads as TGTGCCACCAGCAGTGGGGCAGCGCGGAGCTATGGCTACACCTTC.